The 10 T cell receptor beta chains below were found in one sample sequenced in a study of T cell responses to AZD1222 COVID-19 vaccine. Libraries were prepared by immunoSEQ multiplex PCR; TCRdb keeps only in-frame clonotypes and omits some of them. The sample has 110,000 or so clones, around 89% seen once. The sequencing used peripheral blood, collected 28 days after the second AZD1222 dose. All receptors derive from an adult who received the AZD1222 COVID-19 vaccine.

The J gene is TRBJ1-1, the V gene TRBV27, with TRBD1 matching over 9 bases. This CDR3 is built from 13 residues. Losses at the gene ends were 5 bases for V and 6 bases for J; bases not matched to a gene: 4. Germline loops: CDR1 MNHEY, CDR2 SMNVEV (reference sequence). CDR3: CASSLTGGPEAFF. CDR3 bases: TGTGCCAGCAGTCTGACAGGGGGACCTGAAGCTTTCTTT.

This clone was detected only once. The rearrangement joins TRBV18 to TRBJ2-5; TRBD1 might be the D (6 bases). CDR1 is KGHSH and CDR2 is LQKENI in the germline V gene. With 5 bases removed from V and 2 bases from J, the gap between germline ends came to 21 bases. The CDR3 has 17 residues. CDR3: CASSSTFTGLGQETQYF. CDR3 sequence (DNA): TGTGCCAGCTCATCAACTTTCACAGGGTTGGGGCAAGAGACCCAGTACTTC.

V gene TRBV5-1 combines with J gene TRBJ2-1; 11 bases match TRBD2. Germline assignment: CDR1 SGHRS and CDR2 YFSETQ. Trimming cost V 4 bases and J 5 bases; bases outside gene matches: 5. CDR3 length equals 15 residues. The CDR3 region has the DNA TGCGCCAGCAGCCCGGGACTAGCGGTAGACAATGAGCAGTTCTTC. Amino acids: CASSPGLAVDNEQFF.

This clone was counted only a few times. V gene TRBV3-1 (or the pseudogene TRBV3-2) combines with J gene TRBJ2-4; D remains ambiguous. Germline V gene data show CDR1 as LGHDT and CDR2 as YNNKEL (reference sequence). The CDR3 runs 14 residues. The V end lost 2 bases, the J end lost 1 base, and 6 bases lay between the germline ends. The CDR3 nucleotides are TGTGCCAGCAGCCAAATGTGTGCCAAAAACATTCAGTACTTC. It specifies CASSQMCAKNIQYF.

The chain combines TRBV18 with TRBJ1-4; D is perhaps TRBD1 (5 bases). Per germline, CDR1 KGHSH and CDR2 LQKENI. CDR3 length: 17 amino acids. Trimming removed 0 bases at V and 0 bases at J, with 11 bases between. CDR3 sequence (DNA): TGTGCCAGCTCACCACCGTCAGGGATTGCAACTAATGAAAAACTGTTTTTT. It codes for CASSPPSGIATNEKLFF.

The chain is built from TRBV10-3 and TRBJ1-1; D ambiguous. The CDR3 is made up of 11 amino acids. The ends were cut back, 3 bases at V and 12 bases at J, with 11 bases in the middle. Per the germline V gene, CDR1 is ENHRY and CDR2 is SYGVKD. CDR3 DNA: TGTGCCATCAGTGATGGGAAGGGAACTTTCTTT. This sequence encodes CAISDGKGTFF.

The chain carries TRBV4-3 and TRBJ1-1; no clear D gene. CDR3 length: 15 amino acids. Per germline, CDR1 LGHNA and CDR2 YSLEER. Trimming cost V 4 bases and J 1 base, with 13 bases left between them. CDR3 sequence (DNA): TGCGCCAGCAGCCCCGAGTCACAGAGGAACACTGAAGCTTTCTTT. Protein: CASSPESQRNTEAFF.

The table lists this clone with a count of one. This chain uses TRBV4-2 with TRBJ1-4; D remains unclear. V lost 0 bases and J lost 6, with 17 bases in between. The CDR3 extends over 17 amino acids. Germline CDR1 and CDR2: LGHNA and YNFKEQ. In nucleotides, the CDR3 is TGTGCCAGCAGCCAAGAAGCGGTTCGAGGTGACGATGAAAAACTGTTTTTT. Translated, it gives CASSQEAVRGDDEKLFF.

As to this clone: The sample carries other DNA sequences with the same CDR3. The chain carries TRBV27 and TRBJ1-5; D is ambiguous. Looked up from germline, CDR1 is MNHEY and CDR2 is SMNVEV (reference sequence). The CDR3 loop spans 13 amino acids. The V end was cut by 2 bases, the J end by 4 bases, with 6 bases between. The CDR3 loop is CASSLSSNQPQHF. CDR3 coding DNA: TGTGCCAGCAGTTTAAGTAGTAATCAGCCCCAGCATTTT.

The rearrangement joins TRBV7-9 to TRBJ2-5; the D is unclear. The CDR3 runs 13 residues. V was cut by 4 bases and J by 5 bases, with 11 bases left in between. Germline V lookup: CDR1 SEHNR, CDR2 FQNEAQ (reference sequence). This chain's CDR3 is CASSSQRKETQYF. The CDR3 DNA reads TGTGCCAGCAGCTCCCAGAGAAAGGAGACCCAGTACTTC.